These T cell receptor beta chains were read from a single sample in a study of spatial heterogeneity in lung cancer. Using its own MiXCR run on the 5' RACE reads, TCRdb lists one record per CDR3 protein. Found here are about 92,000 distinct CDR3 sequences, approximately 12% of them singletons; the top ten hold 35% to 45%. Sequenced here: PBMCs, sampled at surgery. The receptors were gathered from a male donor with early-stage non-small cell lung cancer. Both conserved end residues are part of each CDR3. The order of the fields is clone size, V gene, J gene, D gene, CDR3 protein, CDR3 DNA. The D gene is left open where the match is weak. A row's size may be missing; if present it is once, few, many or a size class.

abundance: -
v_gene: TRBV20-1
j_gene: TRBJ2-1
d_gene: TRBD2
CDR3aa: CSARFASGPYNEQFF
CDR3nt: TGCAGTGCTAGATTCGCTAGCGGTCCATACAATGAGCAGTTCTTC

abundance: many
v_gene: TRBV11-2
j_gene: TRBJ1-4
d_gene: TRBD1
CDR3aa: CASSLVTDRAEKLFF
CDR3nt: TGTGCCAGCAGCTTAGTTACGGACAGGGCTGAAAAACTGTTTTTT

abundance: -
v_gene: TRBV7-2
j_gene: TRBJ2-7
d_gene: -
CDR3aa: CASSPRDNYEQYF
CDR3nt: TGTGCCAGCAGCCCCAGGGACAACTACGAGCAGTACTTC

abundance: many
v_gene: TRBV5-1
j_gene: TRBJ2-7
d_gene: -
CDR3aa: CASSLDGGPYEQYF
CDR3nt: TGCGCCAGCAGCTTGGACGGCGGGCCCTACGAGCAGTACTTC

abundance: many
v_gene: TRBV4-2
j_gene: TRBJ2-3
d_gene: -
CDR3aa: CASSQELASTDTQYF
CDR3nt: TGTGCCAGCAGCCAAGAGCTGGCTAGCACAGATACGCAGTATTTT

abundance: -
v_gene: TRBV4-2
j_gene: TRBJ2-1
d_gene: -
CDR3aa: CASSQEAGRRYNEQFF
CDR3nt: TGTGCCAGCAGCCAAGAGGCGGGCCGCCGCTACAATGAGCAGTTCTTC

abundance: many
v_gene: TRBV28
j_gene: TRBJ1-1
d_gene: -
CDR3aa: CASSQGPPTEAFF
CDR3nt: TGTGCCAGCTCACAGGGCCCACCCACTGAAGCTTTCTTT

abundance: -
v_gene: TRBV7-9
j_gene: TRBJ2-1
d_gene: -
CDR3aa: CASRIFSSEEQFF
CDR3nt: TGTGCCAGCAGGATTTTCTCATCCGAGGAGCAGTTCTTC

abundance: -
v_gene: TRBV28
j_gene: TRBJ1-4
d_gene: -
CDR3aa: CASSVVPTNEKLFF
CDR3nt: TGTGCCAGCAGCGTCGTGCCAACTAATGAAAAACTGTTTTTT

abundance: few
v_gene: TRBV7-3
j_gene: TRBJ2-5
d_gene: TRBD2
CDR3aa: CASSQGLAGEATQYF
CDR3nt: TGTGCCAGCAGCCAGGGACTAGCGGGGGAAGCGACCCAGTACTTC

abundance: -
v_gene: TRBV10-3
j_gene: TRBJ2-7
d_gene: -
CDR3aa: CAIKSDPQEGYEQYF
CDR3nt: TGTGCCATCAAATCGGACCCTCAGGAGGGGTACGAGCAGTACTTC

abundance: -
v_gene: TRBV7-2
j_gene: TRBJ2-5
d_gene: -
CDR3aa: CASSAKYRYQETQYF
CDR3nt: TGTGCCAGCAGCGCAAAGTACAGGTACCAAGAGACCCAGTACTTC

abundance: many
v_gene: TRBV27
j_gene: TRBJ2-3
d_gene: -
CDR3aa: CASSLSRTGDTQYF
CDR3nt: TGTGCCAGCAGTTTATCCCGGACGGGAGATACGCAGTATTTT

abundance: few
v_gene: TRBV29-1
j_gene: TRBJ1-1
d_gene: -
CDR3aa: CSVYVRTAGDEAFF
CDR3nt: TGCAGCGTTTACGTCCGGACGGCGGGAGATGAAGCTTTCTTT

abundance: many
v_gene: TRBV12-3/TRBV12-4
j_gene: TRBJ2-7
d_gene: TRBD2
CDR3aa: CASGLAAYEQYF
CDR3nt: TGTGCCTCGGGACTAGCAGCCTACGAGCAGTACTTC

abundance: -
v_gene: TRBV7-2
j_gene: TRBJ1-6
d_gene: -
CDR3aa: CASSLGTGLGSPLHF
CDR3nt: TGTGCCAGCAGCTTAGGAACAGGGTTGGGTTCACCCCTCCACTTT

abundance: -
v_gene: TRBV28
j_gene: TRBJ2-7
d_gene: -
CDR3aa: CASTTAYEQYF
CDR3nt: TGTGCCAGCACCACGGCCTACGAGCAGTACTTC

abundance: -
v_gene: TRBV29-1
j_gene: TRBJ1-2
d_gene: -
CDR3aa: CSVGGSGDYGYTF
CDR3nt: TGCAGTGTGGGAGGATCGGGGGACTATGGCTACACCTTC

abundance: few
v_gene: TRBV5-4
j_gene: TRBJ1-4
d_gene: -
CDR3aa: CASSSGRFTNEKLFF
CDR3nt: TGTGCCAGCAGCTCGGGACGGTTCACTAATGAAAAACTGTTTTTT